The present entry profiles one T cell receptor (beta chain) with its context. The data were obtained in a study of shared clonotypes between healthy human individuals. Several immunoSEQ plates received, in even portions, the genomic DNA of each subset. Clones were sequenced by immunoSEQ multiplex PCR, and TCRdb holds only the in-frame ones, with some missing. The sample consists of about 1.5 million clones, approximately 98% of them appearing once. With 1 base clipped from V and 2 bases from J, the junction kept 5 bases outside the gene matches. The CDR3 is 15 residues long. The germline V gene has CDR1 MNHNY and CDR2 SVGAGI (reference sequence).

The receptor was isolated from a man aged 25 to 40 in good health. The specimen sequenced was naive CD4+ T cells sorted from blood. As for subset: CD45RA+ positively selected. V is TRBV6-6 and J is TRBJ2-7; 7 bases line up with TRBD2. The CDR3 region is CASSYLAGAPYEQYF. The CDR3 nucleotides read TGTGCCAGCAGTTACTTGGCGGGAGCCCCCTACGAGCAGTACTTC.